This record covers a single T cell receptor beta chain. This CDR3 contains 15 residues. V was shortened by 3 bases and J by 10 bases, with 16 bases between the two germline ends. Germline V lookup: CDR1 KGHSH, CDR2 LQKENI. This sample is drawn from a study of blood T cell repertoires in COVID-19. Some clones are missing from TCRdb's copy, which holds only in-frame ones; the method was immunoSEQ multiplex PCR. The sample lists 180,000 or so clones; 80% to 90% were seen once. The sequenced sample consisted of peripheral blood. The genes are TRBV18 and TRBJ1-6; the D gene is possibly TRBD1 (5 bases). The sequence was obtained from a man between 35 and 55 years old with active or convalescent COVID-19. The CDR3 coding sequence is TGTGCCAGCTCACCCCCGTCGGGGGATGTATCACCCCTCCACTTT. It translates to CASSPPSGDVSPLHF.